These 17 T cell receptor beta chains originate from one sample sequenced in a study of T cell clones after liver transplantation. Here immunoSEQ multiplex PCR was the method, and the copy in TCRdb shows in-frame clones only, minus some. This sample has about 45,000 clones, with 86% found just once. Material: CD4+ T cells from blood, obtained 24 months after liver transplant. The origin of the receptors is a human patient who received a liver transplant. Some T cells may have come from the graft donor.

The V gene is TRBV2, the J gene TRBJ1-6, with a tentative D call TRBD1 (6 bases). The V gene lost 6 bases and the J gene lost 9 bases, with 18 bases spanning the gap. There are 15 residues in the CDR3. Germline V gives CDR1 SNHLY, CDR2 FYNNEI. The CDR3, as DNA: TGTGCCAGCAGCGAGTCCACAGGGATAGGTTCACCCCTCCACTTT. Its translation is CASSESTGIGSPLHF.

The rearrangement links TRBV18 to TRBJ2-5; no definite D call. CDR1 and CDR2 (germline): KGHSH, LQKENI. V lost 6 bases to trimming and J lost 5 bases, with 7 bases between them. This CDR3 region has 11 residues. As DNA, the CDR3 is TGTGCCAGCTCCCCTTCCGAGACCCAGTACTTC. Residues: CASSPSETQYF.

This clone was observed once. The V call is TRBV18, the J call TRBJ1-1, with D possibly being TRBD1 (6 bases). V lost 3 bases to trimming and J lost 6 bases, with 23 bases between them. The CDR3 is 17 amino acids. Per germline, CDR1 KGHSH and CDR2 LQKENI. CDR3 DNA: TGTGCCAGCTCACCCCAAAAGGGTTCCGGGGGGCTAGCTGAAGCTTTCTTT. Its protein is CASSPQKGSGGLAEAFF.

The V call is TRBV5-1, the J call TRBJ2-6; 9 nucleotides line up with TRBD1. The CDR3 runs 19 residues. Germline V gives CDR1 SGHRS, CDR2 YFSETQ. The ends lost 1 base at V and 0 bases at J; junction bases unmatched: 8. CDR3 sequence: CASSLTVRQGVSGANVLTF. The CDR3 coding sequence is TGCGCCAGCAGCTTGACTGTAAGACAGGGGGTCTCTGGGGCCAACGTCCTGACTTTC.

The V call is TRBV9, the J call TRBJ2-7; tentatively, D is TRBD1 (6 bases). V lost 0 bases to trimming and J lost 6 bases, with 19 bases between them. Per the germline V gene, CDR1 is SGDLS and CDR2 is YYNGEE. The CDR3 runs to 16 residues. CDR3: CASSVAPRTEGGEQYF. The CDR3 DNA sequence: TGTGCCAGCAGCGTAGCACCGCGGACAGAAGGGGGCGAGCAGTACTTC.

DNA for the CDR3: TGTGCCAGCAGCTTGGCGGGAGAAGGCTACAATGAGCAGTTCTTC. The encoded protein is CASSLAGEGYNEQFF. The chain is built from TRBV5-6 and TRBJ2-1, with D perhaps TRBD2 (6 bases). V was clipped by 0 bases and J by 3 bases, with 10 bases between them. This CDR3 is 15 amino acids long. In germline, CDR1 is SGHDT, CDR2 YYEEEE.

The rearrangement links TRBV2 to TRBJ2-4; the D is unclear. This CDR3 is built from 14 residues. Germline CDR1 is SNHLY and CDR2 is FYNNEI. V lost 6 bases to trimming and J lost 4 bases, with 13 bases between them. The chain's CDR3 is CASRTHIGKNIQYF. CDR3 sequence (DNA): TGTGCCAGCAGAACCCATATCGGGAAAAACATTCAGTACTTC. The full variable domain, rest sourced from reference TRBV2 and TRBJ2-4, is EPEVTQTPSHQVTQMGQEVILRCVPISNHLYFYWYRQILGQKVEFLVSFYNNEISEKSEIFDDQFSVERPDGSNFTLKIRSTKLEDSAMYFCASRTHIGKNIQYFGAGTRLSVL.

Notes on this clone: Other DNA sequences in the sample encode the same CDR3. The chain couples TRBV5-1 to TRBJ1-2, with a tentative D call TRBD1 (6 bases). There are 17 residues in the CDR3. The V gene's germline CDR1 is SGHRS and CDR2 YFSETQ. The germline V and J ends were trimmed by 2 bases and 0 bases, with 17 bases remaining between them. The CDR3 coding sequence is TGCGCCAGCAGCTTATCTGGAGGACAGATGACTAACTATGGCTACACCTTC. As protein: CASSLSGGQMTNYGYTF.

This clone showed up just a few times. The chain recombines TRBV29-1 with TRBJ2-1, with 12 bases lining up with TRBD2. Looked up from germline, CDR1 is SQVTM and CDR2 is ANQGSEA. CDR3 length: 15 residues. The V and J ends lost 4 bases and 6 bases, in that order; junction bases with no gene match: 7. In nucleotides, the CDR3 is TGCAGCGTTGCGGCTAGCGGGAGGGCCTTCAATGAGCAGTTCTTC. Translated: CSVAASGRAFNEQFF.

V usage is TRBV7-2 and J usage is TRBJ2-7; D call uncertain. Trimming cost V 1 base and J 7 bases, with 11 bases left between them. The CDR3 loop spans 13 amino acids. Looked up from germline, CDR1 is SGHTA and CDR2 is FQGNSA. The CDR3 DNA is TGTGCCAGCAGCTTAGTACGCAGTGTAGAGCAGTACTTC. This translates into CASSLVRSVEQYF.

This chain links TRBV9 with TRBJ1-1; D is perhaps TRBD1 (6 bases). The CDR3 sequence is 14 residues long. Germline CDR1 and CDR2: SGDLS and YYNGEE. Trimming shortened V by 0 bases and J by 4 bases, and 10 bases separated the two germline ends. DNA of the CDR3: TGTGCCAGCAGCGTAGGGTGGGGGCTCACTGAAGCTTTCTTT. This codes for CASSVGWGLTEAFF.

This rearrangement joins TRBV28 to TRBJ2-1; D unresolved. The germline V and J ends were trimmed by 4 bases and 1 base, with 14 bases remaining between them. Germline loops: CDR1 MDHEN, CDR2 SYDVKM. The CDR3 totals 16 residues. The CDR3 region is CASSSLVTPSYNEQFF. DNA for the CDR3: TGTGCCAGCAGTTCGCTAGTGACTCCTTCCTACAATGAGCAGTTCTTC.

The V call is TRBV5-1, the J call TRBJ2-5, with 12 bases matching TRBD2. Trimming cost V 3 bases and J 6 bases; bases outside gene matches: 6. CDR3 length: 15 residues. CDR1 is SGHRS and CDR2 is YFSETQ in the germline V gene. The CDR3 DNA reads as TGCGCCAGCAGCTCGACTAGCGGGAGCTTGAAGACCCAGTACTTC. It is translated as CASSSTSGSLKTQYF.

V usage is TRBV10-3 and J usage is TRBJ2-3; 10 nucleotides align to TRBD2. The CDR3 runs 17 residues. CDR1 is ENHRY and CDR2 is SYGVKD in the germline V gene. V lost 10 bases, J lost 0 bases, and 13 bases stayed unmatched. The CDR3: CATEAGGVATSTDTQYF. The CDR3 DNA reads TGTGCCACTGAAGCGGGAGGGGTTGCCACTAGCACAGATACGCAGTATTTT.

The chain employs TRBV7-9 and TRBJ1-2; D not certain. Germline loops: CDR1 SEHNR, CDR2 FQNEAQ (reference sequence). This CDR3 region has 12 residues. Trimming stripped 2 bases from V and 8 bases from J, with 9 bases between. Written as DNA, the CDR3 is TGTGCCAGCAGCTTAACAGCCGCCGGCTACACCTTC. The encoded protein is CASSLTAAGYTF.

The chain carries TRBV18 and TRBJ2-5; D unresolved. V was trimmed by 2 bases and J by 0 bases, leaving 10 bases between them. Per the germline V gene, CDR1 is KGHSH and CDR2 is LQKENI. This CDR3 spans 15 amino acids. The CDR3 reads CASSPIATDQETQYF. CDR3 nucleotides: TGTGCCAGCTCACCAATAGCCACAGACCAAGAGACCCAGTACTTC. Full variable domain (rest looked up from reference TRBV18 and TRBJ2-5): NAGVMQNPRHLVRRRGQEARLRCSPMKGHSHVYWYRQLPEEGLKFMVYLQKENIIDESGMPKERFSAEFPKEGPSILRIQQVVRGDSAAYFCASSPIATDQETQYFGPGTRLLVL.

The chain uses TRBV5-4 and TRBJ2-6; 10 bases fit TRBD1. This CDR3 is 17 amino acids long. The J segment lost 0 bases and the V segment lost 3 bases, leaving 3 bases of the junction unmatched. In germline, CDR1 is SGHNT, CDR2 YYREEE (reference sequence). The CDR3 protein is CASSSRDRGSGANVLTF. The CDR3, as DNA: TGTGCCAGCAGCTCCCGGGACAGGGGCTCTGGGGCCAACGTCCTGACTTTC.